A single sample gave rise to the 2 T cell receptor beta chains below, sequenced in a study of cytomegalovirus exposure and HLA in healthy donors (dated by TCRdb to about 2017). Libraries came from the immunoSEQ multiplex PCR assay. The multiplex PCR relied on a mix of 60 forward primers for TCR Vbeta segments and 13 reverse primers for TCR Jbeta segments. Sourced from immuneACCESS, this table was stored by TCRdb with only in-frame sequences that have V and J called. A share of the clones is absent; for the studies checked, an unresolved V gene accounts for under half, and the remainder has no known explanation. The table for this sample lists about 100,000 clones; about 9.4% of them were counted only once. The ten largest clones add up to 5.5% to 7.5% of the sample. The sequenced material came from PBMCs. The receptors derive from a man aged 40-49 years in good health and CMV-seropositive.

The chain carries TRBV5-1 and TRBJ1-4; possible D gene TRBD1, 6 bases. The V gene's germline CDR1 is SGHRS and CDR2 YFSETQ. This CDR3 has 15 residues. Trimming left V 0 bases short and J 7 bases short, with 13 bases between. The CDR3, as DNA: TGCGCCAGCAGCTTGGATGGCAGGGGATTTGAAAAACTGTTTTTT. Translating gives CASSLDGRGFEKLFF.

The chain joins TRBV27 to TRBJ2-7, with a tentative D call TRBD2 (5 bases). V was pared by 8 bases and J by 3 bases, with 8 bases between. Looked up from germline, CDR1 is MNHEY and CDR2 is SMNVEV (reference sequence). The CDR3 has 11 amino acids. CDR3 DNA: TGTGCCAGCTTTGGAGGCTACGAGCAGTACTTC. Translating gives CASFGGYEQYF.